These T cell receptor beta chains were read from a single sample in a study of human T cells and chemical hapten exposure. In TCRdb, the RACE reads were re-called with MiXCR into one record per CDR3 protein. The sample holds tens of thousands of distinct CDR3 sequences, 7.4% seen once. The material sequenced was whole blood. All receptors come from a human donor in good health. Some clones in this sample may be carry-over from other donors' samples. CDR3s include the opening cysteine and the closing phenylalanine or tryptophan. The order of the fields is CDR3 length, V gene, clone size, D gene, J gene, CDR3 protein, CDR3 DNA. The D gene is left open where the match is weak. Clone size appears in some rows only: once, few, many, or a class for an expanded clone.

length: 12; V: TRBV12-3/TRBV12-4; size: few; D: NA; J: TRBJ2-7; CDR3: CASTGTLYEQYF; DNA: TGTGCCAGCACCGGGACGCTCTACGAGCAGTACTTC
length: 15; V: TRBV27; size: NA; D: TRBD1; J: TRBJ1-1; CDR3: CATWDSNSLYTEAFF; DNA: TGTGCCACCTGGGACAGTAACTCCCTTTACACTGAAGCTTTCTTT
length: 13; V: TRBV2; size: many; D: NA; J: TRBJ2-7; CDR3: CASTSDSRYEQYF; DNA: TGTGCCAGCACCTCGGACAGCCGATACGAGCAGTACTTC
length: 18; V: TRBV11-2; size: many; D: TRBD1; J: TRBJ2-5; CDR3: CASSSLSSGTGHQETQYF; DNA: TGTGCCAGCAGCTCCCTTTCCTCCGGGACAGGGCACCAAGAGACCCAGTACTTC
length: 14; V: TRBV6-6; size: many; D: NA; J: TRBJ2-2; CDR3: CASSYDGARGELFF; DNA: TGTGCCAGCAGTTACGATGGGGCGCGAGGGGAGCTGTTTTTT
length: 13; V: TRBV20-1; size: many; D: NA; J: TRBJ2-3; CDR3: CSARLTGSDTQYF; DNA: TGCAGTGCGAGACTCACGGGGTCAGATACGCAGTATTTT
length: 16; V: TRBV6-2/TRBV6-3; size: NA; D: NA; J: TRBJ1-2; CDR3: CASSPRDGTENYGYTF; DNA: TGTGCCAGCAGCCCAAGAGACGGGACGGAAAACTATGGCTACACCTTC
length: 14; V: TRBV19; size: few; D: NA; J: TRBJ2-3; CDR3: CASSIGAGRDTQYF; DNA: TGTGCCAGTAGTATAGGCGCAGGGAGAGATACGCAGTATTTT
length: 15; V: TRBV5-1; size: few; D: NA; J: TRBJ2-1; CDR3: CASSWSGEGWGVGIF; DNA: NA
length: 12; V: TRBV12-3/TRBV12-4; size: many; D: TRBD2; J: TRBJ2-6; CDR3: CASSLGGSVLTF; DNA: TGTGCCAGCAGTTTGGGAGGGTCCGTCCTGACTTTC
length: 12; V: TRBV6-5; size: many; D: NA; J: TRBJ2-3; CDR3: CASSSQLNTQYF; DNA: TGTGCCAGCAGTTCCCAGCTCAACACGCAGTATTTT
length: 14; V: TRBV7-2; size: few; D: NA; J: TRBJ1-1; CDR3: CASSLYRMDTEAFF; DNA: TGTGCCAGCAGCTTATACAGGATGGACACTGAAGCTTTCTTT
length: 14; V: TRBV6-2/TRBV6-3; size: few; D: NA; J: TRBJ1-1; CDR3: CASSYSGRNTEAFF; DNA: TGTGCCAGCAGTTACTCAGGGCGGAACACTGAAGCTTTCTTT